This T cell receptor beta chain was sequenced in a study of blood T cell repertoires in COVID-19. In the study overall: The United States, Italy and Spain provided the acute and convalescent COVID-19 samples. Sources were T cells, B-cell-depleted T cells, or PBMCs; the material itself was cDNA or gDNA.

Only in-frame clones appear in the TCRdb table, and some are missing; sequencing was by immunoSEQ multiplex PCR. The data contain 270,000 or so clones, over 70% of them singletons. CDR3 length equals 17 residues. Germline CDR1 SGHRS, CDR2 YFSETQ. V gave up 3 bases and J gave up 7 bases; unmatched junction bases: 8. The receptor's source is a human donor in a cohort sampled during active COVID-19. The sample was peripheral blood. The V gene is TRBV5-1, the J gene TRBJ2-1, with 15 bases fitting TRBD2. CDR3 in amino acids: CASSWTSGGAAGNEQFF. As DNA, the CDR3 is TGCGCCAGCAGCTGGACTAGCGGGGGGGCCGCTGGGAATGAGCAGTTCTTC.